This TCR beta chain was documented in a study of T cells in Graves' hyperthyroidism and ophthalmopathy. There were TCR beta CDR3 regions amplified from RNA transcripts. An initial round of RT-PCR targeting the TCR CDR3 relied on the HTBI primer set. TCRdb fed the multiplex PCR reads into MiXCR, producing one record per CDR3 protein. The sample holds about 560,000 distinct CDR3 sequences, about 15% seen once. CDR1 SEHNR and CDR2 FQNEAQ come from the germline V gene (reference sequence). The V gene end was trimmed by 5 bases and the J gene end by 5 bases; junction bases not matched to a gene: 10. The length of the CDR3 is 15 residues. This clonotype was recorded at least ten times.

The specimen was blood. This sequence was found in a woman between 40 and 50 years old with Graves' hyperthyroidism. V and J are TRBV7-9 and TRBJ2-5; the match to TRBD1 covers 8 bases. For the CDR3, the DNA is TGTGCCAGCAGCCCCGGACAGGGTCCCGGTGAGACCCAGTACTTC. It codes for CASSPGQGPGETQYF. The full variable domain, in which reference TRBV7-9 and TRBJ2-5 provide the parts outside the CDR3, is DTGVSQNPRHKITKRGQNVTFRCDPISEHNRLYWYRQTLGQGPEFLTYFQNEAQLEKSRLLSDRFSAERPKGSFSTLEIQRTEQGDSAMYLCASSPGQGPGETQYFGPGTRLLVL.